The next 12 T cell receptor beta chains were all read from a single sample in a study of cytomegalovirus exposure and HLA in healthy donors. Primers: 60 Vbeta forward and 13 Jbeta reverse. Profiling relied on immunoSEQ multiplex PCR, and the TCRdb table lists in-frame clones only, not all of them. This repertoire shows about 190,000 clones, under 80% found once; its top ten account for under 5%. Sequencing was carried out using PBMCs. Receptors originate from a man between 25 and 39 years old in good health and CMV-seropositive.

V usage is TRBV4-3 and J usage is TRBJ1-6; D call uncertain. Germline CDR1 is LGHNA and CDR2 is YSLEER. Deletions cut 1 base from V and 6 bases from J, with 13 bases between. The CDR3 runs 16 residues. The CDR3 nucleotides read TGCGCCAGCAGCCAAGCGCGCCGGTCATTTAATTCACCCCTCCACTTT. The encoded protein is CASSQARRSFNSPLHF.

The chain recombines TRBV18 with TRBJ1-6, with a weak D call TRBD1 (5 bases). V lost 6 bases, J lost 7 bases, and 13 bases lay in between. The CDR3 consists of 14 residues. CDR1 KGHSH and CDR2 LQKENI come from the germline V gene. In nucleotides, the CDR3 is TGTGCCAGCTCGTCCACAGGAAGCAATTCACCCCTCCACTTT. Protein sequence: CASSSTGSNSPLHF.

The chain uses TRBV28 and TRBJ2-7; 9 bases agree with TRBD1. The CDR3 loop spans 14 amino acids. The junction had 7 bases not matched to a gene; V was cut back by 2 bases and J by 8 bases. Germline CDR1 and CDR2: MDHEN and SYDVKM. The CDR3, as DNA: TGTGCCAGCAGTTTAAATACAGGGGGCGAGAAGCAGTACTTC. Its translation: CASSLNTGGEKQYF.

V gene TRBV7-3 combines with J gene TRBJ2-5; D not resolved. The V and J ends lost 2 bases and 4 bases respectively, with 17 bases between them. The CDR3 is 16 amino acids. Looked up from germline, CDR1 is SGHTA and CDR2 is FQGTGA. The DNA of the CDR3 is TGTGCCAGCAGCTTAGTCCCTACCCCGCCAGGAGAGACCCAGTACTTC. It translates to CASSLVPTPPGETQYF.

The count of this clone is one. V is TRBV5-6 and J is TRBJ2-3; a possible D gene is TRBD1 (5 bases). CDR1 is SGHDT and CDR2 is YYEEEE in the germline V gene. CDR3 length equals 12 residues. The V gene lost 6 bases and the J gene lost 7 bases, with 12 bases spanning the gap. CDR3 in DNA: TGTGCCAGCACCCTGGACATGAATACGCAGTATTTT. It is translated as CASTLDMNTQYF.

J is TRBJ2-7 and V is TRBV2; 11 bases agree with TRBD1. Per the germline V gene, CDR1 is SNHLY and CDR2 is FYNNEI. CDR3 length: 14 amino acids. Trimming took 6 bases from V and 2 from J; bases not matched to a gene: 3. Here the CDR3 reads CASSRDRGAYEQYF. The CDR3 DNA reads TGTGCCAGCAGCCGGGACAGGGGGGCCTACGAGCAGTACTTC.

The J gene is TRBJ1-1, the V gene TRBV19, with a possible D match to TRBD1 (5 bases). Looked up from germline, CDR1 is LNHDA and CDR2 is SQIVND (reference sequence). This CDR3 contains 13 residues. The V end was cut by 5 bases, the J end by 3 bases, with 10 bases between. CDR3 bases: TGTGCCAGTAGTGCAGGACACGACACTGAAGCTTTCTTT. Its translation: CASSAGHDTEAFF.

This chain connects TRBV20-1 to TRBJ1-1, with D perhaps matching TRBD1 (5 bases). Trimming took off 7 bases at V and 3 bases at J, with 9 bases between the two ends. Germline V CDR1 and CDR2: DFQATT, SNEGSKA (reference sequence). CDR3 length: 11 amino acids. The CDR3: CSDQGDTEAFF. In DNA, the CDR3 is TGCAGTGATCAGGGTGACACTGAAGCTTTCTTT.

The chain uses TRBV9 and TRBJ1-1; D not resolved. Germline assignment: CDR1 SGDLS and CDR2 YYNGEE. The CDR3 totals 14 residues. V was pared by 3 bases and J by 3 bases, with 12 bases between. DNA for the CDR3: TGTGCCAGCAGCGCCGGGAACAGCTACACTGAAGCTTTCTTT. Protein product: CASSAGNSYTEAFF.

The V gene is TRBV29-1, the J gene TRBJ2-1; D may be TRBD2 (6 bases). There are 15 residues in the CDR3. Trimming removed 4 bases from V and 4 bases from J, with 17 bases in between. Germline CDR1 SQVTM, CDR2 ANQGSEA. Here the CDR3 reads CSVGGASRGYNEQFF. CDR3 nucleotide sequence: TGCAGCGTTGGTGGAGCGTCCCGGGGGTACAATGAGCAGTTCTTC.

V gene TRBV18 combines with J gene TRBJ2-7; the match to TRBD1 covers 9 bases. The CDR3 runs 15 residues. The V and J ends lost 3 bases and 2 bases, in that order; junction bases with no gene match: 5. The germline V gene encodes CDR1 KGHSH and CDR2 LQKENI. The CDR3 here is CASSPPGQGTYEQYF. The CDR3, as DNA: TGTGCCAGCTCACCGCCGGGACAGGGAACCTACGAGCAGTACTTC.

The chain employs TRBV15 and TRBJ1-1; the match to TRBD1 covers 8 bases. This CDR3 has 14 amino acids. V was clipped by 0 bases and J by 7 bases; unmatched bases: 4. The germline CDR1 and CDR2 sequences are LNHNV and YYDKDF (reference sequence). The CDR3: CATSRETRGLEAFF. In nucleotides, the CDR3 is TGTGCCACCAGCAGAGAAACCAGGGGGCTTGAAGCTTTCTTT.